This TCR beta chain was captured in a study of human T cells and chemical hapten exposure. The CDR3 has 14 residues. Trimming removed 4 bases at V and 4 bases at J, with 12 bases between. Looked up from germline, CDR1 is KGHDR and CDR2 is SFDVKD. MiXCR, run by TCRdb on the RACE reads, gives a single entry per CDR3 protein. Among under 100,000 distinct CDR3 sequences listed, 8.5% were seen once. This clonotype has a count of ten or more. This sample's time point: pre-sensitization, week 0. Sample treatment: therapeutic diphenylcyclopropenone sensitization with weekly scalp DPC. This sample comprised whole blood, obtained in connection with sensitization to the hapten diphenylcyclopropenone (DPC). The chain joins TRBV24-1 to TRBJ1-1; D is possibly TRBD1 (5 bases). This receptor was taken from a man aged 40-50 years with alopecia areata. Some clones in this sample may be carry-over from other donors' samples. DNA of the CDR3: TGTGCCACCAGTGACTCAGGGTATGCCACTGAAGCTTTCTTT. This translates into CATSDSGYATEAFF.